These T cell receptor beta chains were read from a single sample in a study of response to subunit inactivated influenza vaccine. TCRdb independently ran MiXCR on the RT-PCR reads; one entry per CDR3 protein. The profile shows 490,000 or so distinct CDR3 sequences, 7.5% to 8.5% of them singletons. This material consisted of PBMCs from blood, taken around 2 years after vaccination. The source of these receptors is a man in his fifties or sixties who received an inactivated influenza vaccine. CDR3s include the opening cysteine and the closing phenylalanine or tryptophan. The D gene is left open where the match is weak. A clone size is listed for some rows: how often the clone was seen (once, few, many), or a class if it is expanded.

TRBV7-2	many	.	TRBJ1-4	CASSLVQGIGEKLFF	TGTGCCAGCAGCTTGGTCCAGGGGATTGGAGAAAAACTGTTTTTT
TRBV6-5	few	TRBD1	TRBJ2-1	CASSYRGTGGGEQFF	TGTGCCAGCAGTTACCGCGGGACAGGGGGCGGTGAGCAGTTCTTC
TRBV5-1	many	.	TRBJ2-7	CASSLGTASYEQYF	TGCGCCAGCAGCTTGGGAACAGCGAGTTACGAGCAGTACTTC
TRBV9	few	TRBD2	TRBJ2-1	CASSVRGAEYNEQFF	TGTGCCAGCAGCGTGCGGGGGGCGGAGTACAATGAGCAGTTCTTC
TRBV2	.	.	TRBJ1-1	CASSVSVKNTEAFF	TGTGCCAGCAGTGTATCCGTGAAGAACACTGAAGCTTTCTTT
TRBV3-1	many	.	TRBJ2-2	CASSQVQLRWSPGELFF	TGTGCCAGCAGCCAAGTTCAACTTAGGTGGAGTCCCGGGGAGCTGTTTTTT
TRBV9	.	TRBD1	TRBJ2-3	CASRAGTGGLGTDTQYF	TGTGCCAGCAGGGCCGGGACAGGGGGCCTGGGCACAGATACGCAGTATTTT
TRBV5-1	.	TRBD1	TRBJ2-7	CASSLIGTGHTHEQYF	TGCGCCAGCAGCTTGATCGGGACAGGACATACCCACGAGCAGTACTTC
TRBV27	few	TRBD2	TRBJ2-7	CASSLYPAGGYEQYF	TGTGCCAGCAGTTTATATCCAGCGGGAGGCTACGAGCAGTACTTC
TRBV20-1	.	.	TRBJ2-2	CSASSDTGELFF	TGCAGTGCTAGCAGTGACACCGGGGAGCTGTTTTTT
TRBV20-1	many	.	TRBJ2-7	CSAPRPGPYEQYF	TGCAGTGCGCCACGGCCGGGCCCCTACGAGCAGTACTTC
TRBV29-1	.	TRBD1	TRBJ1-4	CSVHATGAGGVEKLFF	TGCAGCGTACACGCTACGGGGGCAGGGGGCGTTGAAAAACTGTTTTTT
TRBV11-1	.	TRBD2	TRBJ2-1	CASSLAELRLAGDNEQFF	TGTGCCAGCAGCTTAGCCGAATTGCGACTAGCGGGGGACAATGAGCAGTTCTTC
TRBV6-5	.	.	TRBJ1-2	CASSSPGRPYGYTF	TGTGCCAGCAGTTCGCCCGGGAGGCCCTATGGCTACACCTTC
TRBV6-4	.	TRBD1	TRBJ1-5	CASRGQASNHSNQPQHF	TGTGCCAGCAGAGGACAGGCAAGTAATCATAGCAATCAGCCCCAGCATTTT
TRBV5-5	.	TRBD1	TRBJ2-4	CASSSTGFKNIQYF	TGTGCCAGCAGCTCGACAGGGTTCAAAAACATTCAGTACTTC
TRBV7-9	few	.	TRBJ1-1	CASSSTEALRAFF	TGTGCCAGCAGCTCAACAGAGGCTCTGAGGGCTTTCTTT
TRBV3-1	many	.	TRBJ2-5	CASSQDWDNWGGTQETQYF	TGTGCCAGCAGCCAAGATTGGGACAATTGGGGTGGGACCCAAGAGACCCAGTACTTC
TRBV20-1	many	.	TRBJ2-2	CSARDLDTGELFF	TGCAGTGCTAGAGATTTGGACACCGGGGAGCTGTTTTTT
TRBV12-3/TRBV12-4	.	.	TRBJ2-2	CASSFWLVNGELFF	TGTGCCAGCAGTTTCTGGCTAGTGAACGGGGAGCTGTTTTTT
TRBV29-1	many	.	TRBJ1-4	CSVVLNEKLFF	TGCAGCGTTGTCCTGAATGAAAAACTGTTTTTT
TRBV9	few	.	TRBJ2-5	CASSVSLRQETQYF	TGTGCCAGCAGCGTATCTCTCCGCCAAGAGACCCAGTACTTC
TRBV29-1	many	TRBD2	TRBJ2-1	CSVEDRASGWNEQFF	TGCAGCGTTGAAGATCGGGCTAGCGGTTGGAATGAGCAGTTCTTC
TRBV7-2	.	TRBD2	TRBJ2-1	CASSPRTSSNSYNKQFF	TGTGCCAGCAGCCCAAGGACTAGCTCGAACTCCTACAATAAGCAGTTCTTC
TRBV6-4	many	.	TRBJ2-2	CASSDSGTGELFF	TGTGCCAGCAGTGACTCTGGCACCGGGGAGCTGTTTTTT
TRBV20-1	few	.	TRBJ2-3	CSARLPGDVTDTQYF	TGCAGTGCCCGACTTCCGGGGGACGTTACAGATACGCAGTATTTT
TRBV7-9	many	.	TRBJ2-3	CASSQLPRVADTQYF	TGTGCCAGCAGCCAATTGCCTCGAGTGGCAGATACGCAGTATTTT
TRBV6-5	.	TRBD2	TRBJ2-7	CASSSPGLTYEQYF	TGTGCCAGCAGTTCCCCGGGACTAACCTACGAGCAGTACTTC
TRBV11-3	many	.	TRBJ2-2	CASSGGRVTGELFF	TGTGCCAGCAGCGGGGGAAGGGTCACCGGGGAGCTGTTTTTT
TRBV6-6	once	.	TRBJ2-3	CATPQLITQYF	TGTGCCACCCCACAGCTTATTACGCAGTATTTT
TRBV6-5	few	.	TRBJ1-3	CASSYGQGAGNTIYF	TGTGCCAGCAGTTACGGCCAGGGAGCGGGAAACACCATATATTTT
TRBV6-2/TRBV6-3	few	.	TRBJ2-7	CASSNRDGEASYEQYF	TGTGCCAGCAGCAACAGAGACGGTGAAGCATCCTACGAGCAGTACTTC
TRBV7-2	many	TRBD2	TRBJ2-7	CASSQLAGASYEQYF	TGTGCCAGCAGCCAACTAGCGGGAGCGTCCTACGAGCAGTACTTC
TRBV20-1	many	TRBD2	TRBJ2-1	CSARARAGLAVLSYNEQFF	TGCAGTGCTAGAGCCCGGGCCGGACTAGCGGTCCTCTCCTACAATGAGCAGTTCTTC
TRBV7-2	.	.	TRBJ2-1	CASSPMGRGEFF	TGTGCCAGCAGCCCGATGGGGAGAGGGGAGTTCTTC
TRBV12-3/TRBV12-4	many	.	TRBJ2-3	CASSSQGPGQYF	TGTGCCAGCAGTTCCCAGGGACCTGGGCAGTATTTT
TRBV4-2	few	TRBD2	TRBJ2-3	CASSQGLAGGTDTQYF	TGTGCCAGCAGCCAAGGACTAGCGGGGGGCACAGATACGCAGTATTTT
TRBV29-1	many	TRBD1	TRBJ2-2	CSVPDRVNTGELFF	TGCAGCGTTCCTGACAGGGTGAACACCGGGGAGCTGTTTTTT
TRBV15	few	.	TRBJ1-5	CATSNGGYSNQPQHF	TGTGCCACCAGCAACGGGGGCTATAGCAATCAGCCCCAGCATTTT
TRBV9	.	.	TRBJ1-1	CASNPGSWNTEAFF	TGTGCCAGCAACCCAGGCAGTTGGAACACTGAAGCTTTCTTT
TRBV7-9	.	TRBD1	TRBJ2-2	CASRTGKTGELFF	TGTGCCAGCAGGACAGGGAAAACCGGGGAGCTGTTTTTT
TRBV5-1	few	TRBD1	TRBJ2-5	CASSPRTGPGETQYF	TGCGCCAGCAGCCCTAGGACAGGCCCGGGGGAGACCCAGTACTTC
TRBV5-1	.	.	TRBJ2-7	CASSFASSGYEQYF	TGCGCCAGCAGCTTCGCCAGTAGCGGCTACGAGCAGTACTTC
TRBV7-6	many	.	TRBJ2-2	CASSPGTYTGELFF	TGTGCCAGCAGCCCGGGGACATACACCGGGGAGCTGTTTTTT
TRBV4-3	.	.	TRBJ2-3	CASSQDRGWGADTQYF	TGCGCCAGCAGCCAAGATCGGGGCTGGGGGGCAGATACGCAGTATTTT
TRBV24-1	.	.	TRBJ2-1	CATSDVGAREGNEQFF	TGTGCCACCAGTGATGTGGGGGCCCGCGAGGGGAATGAGCAGTTCTTC
TRBV6-5	few	.	TRBJ2-2	CASSSSRNTGELFF	TGTGCCAGCAGTTCTTCCAGAAACACCGGGGAGCTGTTTTTT
TRBV6-1	many	TRBD1	TRBJ2-2	CASRTGTGGGTGELFF	TGTGCCAGCAGAACCGGGACAGGGGGCGGTACCGGGGAGCTGTTTTTT
TRBV5-6	many	.	TRBJ1-5	CASSLQGSNQPQHF	TGTGCCAGCAGCTTGCAGGGTTCCAATCAGCCCCAGCATTTT
TRBV6-2/TRBV6-3	.	TRBD1	TRBJ1-5	CASSTQQGSNQPQHF	TGTGCCAGCAGTACCCAACAGGGGTCCAATCAGCCCCAGCATTTT
TRBV5-1	.	.	TRBJ1-2	CASSLETRSSYGYTF	TGCGCCAGCAGCTTGGAGACACGCTCTAGCTATGGCTACACCTTC
TRBV2	few	.	TRBJ2-7	CASSEVNSGTNEQYF	TGTGCCAGCAGTGAAGTGAATTCCGGCACAAACGAGCAGTACTTC
TRBV19	.	.	TRBJ2-4	CASRPSGSLIQYF	TGTGCCAGTAGGCCTTCAGGATCCTTGATTCAGTACTTC
TRBV6-1	.	TRBD1	TRBJ1-2	CASSPGTGGLGGYTF	TGTGCCAGCAGCCCTGGGACAGGGGGCTTGGGAGGCTACACCTTC
TRBV6-2/TRBV6-3	many	.	TRBJ2-2	CASSYSISRVRTGELFF	TGTGCCAGCAGTTACTCGATATCCAGGGTCCGCACCGGGGAGCTGTTTTTT
TRBV7-2	few	.	TRBJ2-2	CASSTIRTLRGGELFF	TGTGCCAGCAGCACGATTCGGACCCTCCGGGGCGGGGAGCTGTTTTTT
TRBV5-1	many	TRBD2	TRBJ2-3	CASSPGLGTDTQYF	TGCGCCAGCAGCCCAGGACTAGGCACAGATACGCAGTATTTT